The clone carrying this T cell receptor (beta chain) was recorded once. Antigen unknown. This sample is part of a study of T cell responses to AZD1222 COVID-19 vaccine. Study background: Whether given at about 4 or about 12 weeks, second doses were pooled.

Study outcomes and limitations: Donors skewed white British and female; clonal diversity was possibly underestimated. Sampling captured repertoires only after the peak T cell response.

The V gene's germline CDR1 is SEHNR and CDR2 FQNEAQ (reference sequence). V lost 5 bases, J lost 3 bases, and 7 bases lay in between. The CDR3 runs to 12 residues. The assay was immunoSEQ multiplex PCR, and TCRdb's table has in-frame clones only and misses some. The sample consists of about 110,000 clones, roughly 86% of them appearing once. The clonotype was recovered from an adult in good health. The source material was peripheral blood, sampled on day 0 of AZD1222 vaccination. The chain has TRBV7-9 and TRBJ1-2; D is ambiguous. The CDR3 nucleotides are TGTGCCAGCAGCGTTCATGACTATGGCTACACCTTC. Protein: CASSVHDYGYTF.